This T cell receptor (beta chain) came from a study of early T cells in non-severe SARS-CoV-2 infection. In the library, individual cDNA molecules carried attached unique molecular identifiers. TCRdb analysed the 5' RACE reads with MiXCR anew, one entry per CDR3 protein. The table includes tens of thousands of distinct CDR3 sequences, about 5% detected once. The CDR3 runs to 17 residues. V dropped 8 bases and J dropped 5; count of bases not matched to a gene: 15. Per the germline V gene, CDR1 is KGHDR and CDR2 is SFDVKD. This specimen consisted of whole blood, obtained at baseline. The receptor was isolated from an adult who was a healthcare worker with PCR-confirmed SARS-CoV-2 infection or an uninfected control (not recorded which). The V and J genes are TRBV24-1 and TRBJ1-5; 9 bases map to TRBD1. The CDR3 DNA sequence: TGTGCCACCACCGGTAGGACAGGGGCTTTGGACGATCAGCCCCAGCATTTT. Its translation: CATTGRTGALDDQPQHF.